This is a list of T cell receptor beta chains from one sample in a study of T cells after yellow fever vaccination. Each CDR3 protein gets one entry after TCRdb re-called the 5' RACE reads with MiXCR. The repertoire includes nearly 70,000 distinct CDR3 sequences, under 8% of them detected once, and 30% to 45% sits in the top ten. The sample was CD8+ T cells sorted from PBMCs, taken more than 40 days after the first yellow fever vaccination. All receptors derive from a man in his late teens or twenties who received the YFV17D yellow fever vaccine. The CDR3 runs from the conserved cysteine through the conserved F or W. D genes are given only for firm matches. Size is stated for part of the rows, as once, few or many counts, or as a class when the clone is expanded.

D | size | J | V | CDR3 | DNA
TRBD1 | many | TRBJ1-2 | TRBV15 | CATSRLKSRGREGYTF | TGTGCCACCAGCAGACTGAAGAGCAGGGGGCGCGAAGGCTACACCTTC
. | . | TRBJ1-2 | TRBV5-5 | CASSLYQRGGYTF | TGTGCCAGCAGCTTGTATCAGCGGGGAGGCTACACCTTC
. | many | TRBJ2-3 | TRBV7-9 | CASSYRRGGHWDTQYF | TGTGCCAGCAGCTATCGCAGGGGAGGCCATTGGGATACGCAGTATTTT
. | many | TRBJ2-4 | TRBV5-5 | CASSLAGGIGSKNIQYF | TGTGCCAGCAGCTTGGCCGGTGGTATTGGGTCCAAAAACATTCAGTACTTC
. | few | TRBJ1-1 | TRBV25-1 | CASSPISGRNTEAFF | TGTGCCAGCAGTCCCATTTCGGGGCGCAACACTGAAGCTTTCTTT
. | many | TRBJ2-1 | TRBV5-1 | CASSSGRIFPSRVAEQFF | TGCGCCAGCAGCTCCGGACGCATTTTTCCGTCGCGAGTAGCTGAGCAGTTCTTC
. | . | TRBJ1-6 | TRBV4-1 | CASSQKVWDSPLHF | TGCGCCAGCAGCCAAAAAGTGTGGGATTCACCCCTCCACTTT
TRBD1 | few | TRBJ2-7 | TRBV4-2 | CASSHSTGEYEQYF | TGTGCCAGCAGCCACTCGACAGGGGAGTACGAGCAGTACTTC
. | few | TRBJ2-3 | TRBV7-3 | CASSSEGSDTQYF | TGTGCCAGCAGCTCAGAGGGATCAGATACGCAGTATTTT
. | few | TRBJ1-5 | TRBV6-2/TRBV6-3 | CAAGEGNQPQHF | TGTGCCGCCGGGGAGGGGAATCAGCCCCAGCATTTT
. | many | TRBJ1-3 | TRBV7-2 | CASSSDGGGGNTIYF | TGTGCCAGCAGCTCAGATGGGGGTGGTGGAAACACCATATATTTT
. | many | TRBJ2-2 | TRBV28 | CASSWSGTGNTGELFF | TGTGCCAGCAGTTGGAGCGGGACAGGGAACACCGGGGAGCTGTTTTTT
. | . | TRBJ1-2 | TRBV19 | CASGSGGSQIPYGYTF | TGTGCCAGTGGGTCGGGGGGCAGTCAGATCCCCTATGGCTACACCTTC
. | . | TRBJ1-2 | TRBV4-1 | CASSQGGGPGYTF | TGCGCCAGCAGCCAAGGGGGAGGGCCGGGCTACACCTTC
. | many | TRBJ2-1 | TRBV4-2 | CASSQETPFLGNEQFF | TGTGCCAGCAGCCAAGAAACCCCATTTCTAGGGAATGAGCAGTTCTTC